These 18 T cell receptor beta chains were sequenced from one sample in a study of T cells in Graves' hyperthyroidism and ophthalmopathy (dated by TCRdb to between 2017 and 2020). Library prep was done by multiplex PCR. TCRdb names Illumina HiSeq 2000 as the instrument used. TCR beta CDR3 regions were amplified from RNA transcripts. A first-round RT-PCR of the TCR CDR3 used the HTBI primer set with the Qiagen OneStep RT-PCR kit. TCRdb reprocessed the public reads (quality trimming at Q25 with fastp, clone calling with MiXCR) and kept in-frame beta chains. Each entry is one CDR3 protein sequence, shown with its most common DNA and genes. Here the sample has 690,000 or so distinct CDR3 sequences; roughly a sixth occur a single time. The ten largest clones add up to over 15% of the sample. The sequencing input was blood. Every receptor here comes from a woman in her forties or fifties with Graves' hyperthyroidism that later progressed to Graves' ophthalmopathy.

The CDR3 region has the DNA TGTGCCAGTAGTCGTGGGACTTTCTCTGGAAACACCATATATTTT. This gives the protein CASSRGTFSGNTIYF. The rearrangement uses TRBV19 and TRBJ1-3; D might be TRBD1 (5 bases). Germline CDR1 and CDR2: LNHDA and SQIVND (reference sequence). V was shortened by 5 bases and J by 0 bases, with 11 bases between the two germline ends. The CDR3 consists of 15 residues.

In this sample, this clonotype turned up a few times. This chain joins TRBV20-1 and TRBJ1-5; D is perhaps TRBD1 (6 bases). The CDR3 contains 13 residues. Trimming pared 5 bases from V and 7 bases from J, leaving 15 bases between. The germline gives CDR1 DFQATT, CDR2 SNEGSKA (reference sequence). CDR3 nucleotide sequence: TGCAGTGCTGGCGACAGGCCCGACCAGCCCCAGCATTTT. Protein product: CSAGDRPDQPQHF.

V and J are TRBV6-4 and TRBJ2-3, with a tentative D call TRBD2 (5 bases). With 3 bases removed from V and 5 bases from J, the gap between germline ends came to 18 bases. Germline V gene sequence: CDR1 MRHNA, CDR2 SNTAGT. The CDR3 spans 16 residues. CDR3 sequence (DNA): TGTGCCAGCAGTGAGGAGACCGGACCCGGGAAAGATACGCAGTATTTT. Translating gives CASSEETGPGKDTQYF.

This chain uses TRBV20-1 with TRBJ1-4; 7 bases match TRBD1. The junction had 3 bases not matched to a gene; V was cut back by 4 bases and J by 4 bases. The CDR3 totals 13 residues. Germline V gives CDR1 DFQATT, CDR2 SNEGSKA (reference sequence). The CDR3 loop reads CSAKGAGNEKLFF. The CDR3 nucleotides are TGCAGTGCTAAGGGGGCCGGTAATGAAAAACTGTTTTTT.

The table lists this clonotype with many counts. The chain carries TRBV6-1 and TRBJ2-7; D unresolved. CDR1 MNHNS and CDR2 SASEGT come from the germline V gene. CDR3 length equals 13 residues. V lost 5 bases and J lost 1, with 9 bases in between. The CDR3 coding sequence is TGTGCCAGCAGTATGGAAGGGTCCTACGAGCAGTACTTC. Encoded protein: CASSMEGSYEQYF.

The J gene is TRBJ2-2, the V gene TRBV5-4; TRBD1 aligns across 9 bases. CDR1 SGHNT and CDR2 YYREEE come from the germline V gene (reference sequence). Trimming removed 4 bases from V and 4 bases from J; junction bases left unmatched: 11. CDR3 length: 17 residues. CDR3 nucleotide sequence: TGTGCCAGCAGCCTCGCTATGCGGACAGGGGCCACCGGGGAGCTGTTTTTT. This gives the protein CASSLAMRTGATGELFF.

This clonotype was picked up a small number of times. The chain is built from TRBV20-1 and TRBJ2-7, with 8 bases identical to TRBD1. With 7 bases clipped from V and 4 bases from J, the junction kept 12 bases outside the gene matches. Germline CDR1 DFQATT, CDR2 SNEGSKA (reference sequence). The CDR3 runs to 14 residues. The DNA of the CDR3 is TGCAGTGGTCGGCCGGGACAGGAATGGTACGAGCAGTACTTC. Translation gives CSGRPGQEWYEQYF.

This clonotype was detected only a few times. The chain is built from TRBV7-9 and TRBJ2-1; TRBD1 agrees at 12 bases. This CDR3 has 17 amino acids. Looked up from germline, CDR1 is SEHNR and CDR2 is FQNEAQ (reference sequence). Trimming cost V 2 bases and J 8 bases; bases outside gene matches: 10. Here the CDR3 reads CASSLPGSGQGAYEQFF. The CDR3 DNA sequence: TGTGCCAGCAGCTTACCTGGTTCGGGACAGGGGGCTTATGAGCAGTTCTTC.

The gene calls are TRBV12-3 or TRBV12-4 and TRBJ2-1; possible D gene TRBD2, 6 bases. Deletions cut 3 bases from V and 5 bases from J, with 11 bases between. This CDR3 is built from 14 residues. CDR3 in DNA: TGTGCCAGCAGTTTTAGGGACTTAGACAATGAGCAGTTCTTC. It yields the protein CASSFRDLDNEQFF.

The CDR3 coding sequence is TGTGCCAGCAGCGTAGGGACAGGGTACACCCTTCTGGATGAGCAGTTCTTC. This codes for CASSVGTGYTLLDEQFF. The chain employs TRBV7-2 and TRBJ2-1, with 9 bases aligning to TRBD1. The CDR3 sequence is 17 residues long. Trimming took 5 bases from V and 8 from J; bases not matched to a gene: 16. Germline V CDR1 and CDR2: SGHTA, FQGNSA.

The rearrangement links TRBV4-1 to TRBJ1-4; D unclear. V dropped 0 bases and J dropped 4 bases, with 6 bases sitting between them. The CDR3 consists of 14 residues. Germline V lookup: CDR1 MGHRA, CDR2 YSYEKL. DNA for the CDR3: TGCGCCAGCAGCCAAGATAGAAGTAATGAAAAACTGTTTTTT. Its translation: CASSQDRSNEKLFF.

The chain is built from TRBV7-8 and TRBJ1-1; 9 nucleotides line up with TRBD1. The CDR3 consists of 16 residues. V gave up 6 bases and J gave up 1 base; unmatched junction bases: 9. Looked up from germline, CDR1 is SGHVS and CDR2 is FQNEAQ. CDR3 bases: TGTGCCAGCAGACCGGGGACAGGGCGGGCGAACACTGAAGCTTTCTTT. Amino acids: CASRPGTGRANTEAFF. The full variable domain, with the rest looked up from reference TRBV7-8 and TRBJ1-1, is GAGVSQSPRYKVAKRGQDVALRCDPISGHVSLFWYQQALGQGPEFLTYFQNEAQLDKSGLPSDRFFAERPEGSVSTLKIQRTQQEDSAVYLCASRPGTGRANTEAFFGQGTRLTVV.

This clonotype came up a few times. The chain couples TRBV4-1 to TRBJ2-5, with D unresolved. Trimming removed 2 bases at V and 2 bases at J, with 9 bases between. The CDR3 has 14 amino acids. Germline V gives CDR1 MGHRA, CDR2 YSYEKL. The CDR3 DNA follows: TGCGCCAGCAGCCAACAAGGCCTGCAAGAGACCCAGTACTTC. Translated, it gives CASSQQGLQETQYF.

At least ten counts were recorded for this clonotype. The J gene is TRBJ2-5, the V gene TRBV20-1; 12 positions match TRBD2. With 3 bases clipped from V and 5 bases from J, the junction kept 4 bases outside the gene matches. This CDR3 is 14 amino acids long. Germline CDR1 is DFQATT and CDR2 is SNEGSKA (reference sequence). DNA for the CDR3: TGCAGTGCTAGGCCTAGCGGGGGGGCGGAGACCCAGTACTTC. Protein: CSARPSGGAETQYF.

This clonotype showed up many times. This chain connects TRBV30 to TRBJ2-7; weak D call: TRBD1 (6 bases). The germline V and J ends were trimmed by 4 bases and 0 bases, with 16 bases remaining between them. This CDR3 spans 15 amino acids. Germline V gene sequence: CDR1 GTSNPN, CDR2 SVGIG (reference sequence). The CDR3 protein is CAWNPGQTTSYEQYF. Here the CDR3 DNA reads TGTGCCTGGAACCCCGGACAGACGACCTCCTACGAGCAGTACTTC.

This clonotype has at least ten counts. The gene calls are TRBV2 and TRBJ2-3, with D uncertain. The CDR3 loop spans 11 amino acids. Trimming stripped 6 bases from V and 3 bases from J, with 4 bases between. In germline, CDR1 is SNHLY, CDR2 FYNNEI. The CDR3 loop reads CASRTTDTQYF. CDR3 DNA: TGTGCCAGCAGAACTACAGATACGCAGTATTTT.

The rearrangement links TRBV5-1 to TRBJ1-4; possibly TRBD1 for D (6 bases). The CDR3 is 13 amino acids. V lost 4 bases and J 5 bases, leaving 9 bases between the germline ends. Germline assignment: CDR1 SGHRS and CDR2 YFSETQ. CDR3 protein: CASSPGQNEKLFF. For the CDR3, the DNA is TGCGCCAGCAGCCCGGGACAAAATGAAAAACTGTTTTTT. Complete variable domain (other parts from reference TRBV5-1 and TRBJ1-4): KAGVTQTPRYLIKTRGQQVTLSCSPISGHRSVSWYQQTPGQGLQFLFEYFSETQRNKGNFPGRFSGRQFSNSRSEMNVSTLELGDSALYLCASSPGQNEKLFFGSGTQLSVL.

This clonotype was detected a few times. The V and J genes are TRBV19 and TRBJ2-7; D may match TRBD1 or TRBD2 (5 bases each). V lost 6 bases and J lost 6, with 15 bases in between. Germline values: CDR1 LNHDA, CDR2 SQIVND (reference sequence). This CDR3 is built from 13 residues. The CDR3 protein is CASRSGTAFEQYF. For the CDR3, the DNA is TGTGCCAGTAGATCCGGGACGGCTTTCGAGCAGTACTTC.